Below, 17 T cell receptor beta chains from the same sample are listed, as sequenced in a study of OX40 agonist ivuxolimab in advanced cancers. Sequenced by immunoSEQ multiplex PCR; TCRdb stores in-frame clones only, minus some. Of roughly 88,000 clones listed, more than 70% are singletons. The source material was CD4+ or CD8+ T cells sorted from blood, sampled in a trial of the OX40 agonist ivuxolimab. Receptors were obtained from an adult with an advanced solid tumor such as melanoma, head and neck, liver or kidney cancer.

J is TRBJ2-2 and V is TRBV30, with a possible D match to TRBD2 (5 bases). Germline assignment: CDR1 GTSNPN and CDR2 SVGIG (reference sequence). The CDR3 is 14 residues long. The V gene lost 1 base and the J gene lost 0 bases, with 6 bases spanning the gap. The CDR3: CAWSGAANTGELFF. As DNA, the CDR3 is TGTGCCTGGAGTGGAGCGGCGAACACCGGGGAGCTGTTTTTT.

The chain is built from TRBV15 and TRBJ2-1; D is undetermined. This CDR3 has 13 residues. V lost 0 bases and J 4 bases, leaving 4 bases between the germline ends. In germline, CDR1 is LNHNV, CDR2 YYDKDF (reference sequence). The DNA of the CDR3 is TGTGCCACCAGCAGAGATTGGTACAATGAGCAGTTCTTC. Translating gives CATSRDWYNEQFF.

This clone occurred once. This chain links TRBV7-2 with TRBJ2-1; 8 bases map to TRBD1. Trimming took 4 bases from V and 5 from J; bases not matched to a gene: 7. Germline V gene data show CDR1 as SGHTA and CDR2 as FQGNSA. This CDR3 has 15 amino acids. CDR3 loop: CASSSSGQADNEQFF. The CDR3 nucleotides are TGTGCCAGCAGCTCTTCGGGACAGGCGGACAATGAGCAGTTCTTC.

The V call is TRBV28, the J call TRBJ1-5; D not resolved. Germline CDR1 MDHEN, CDR2 SYDVKM. V was shortened by 5 bases and J by 0 bases, with 11 bases between the two germline ends. The CDR3 contains 15 residues. CDR3 residues: CASSPAAYSNQPQHF. In DNA, the CDR3 is TGTGCCAGCAGTCCTGCGGCTTATAGCAATCAGCCCCAGCATTTT.

The chain uses TRBV5-1 and TRBJ2-7; tentative D call: TRBD2 (6 bases). The CDR3 has 16 residues. Trimming cost V 0 bases and J 3 bases, with 16 bases left between them. Germline loops: CDR1 SGHRS, CDR2 YFSETQ. The CDR3 sequence is CASSLETGGGGYEQYF. DNA of the CDR3: TGCGCCAGCAGCTTGGAAACCGGGGGAGGAGGCTACGAGCAGTACTTC.

CDR3 loop: CASSPRFRTELAKNIQYF. Written as DNA, the CDR3 is TGTGCCAGCTCACCACGTTTTCGGACCGAACTAGCCAAAAACATTCAGTACTTC. The chain is built from TRBV18 and TRBJ2-4; no clear D gene. V was pared by 1 base and J by 0 bases, with 16 bases between. Germline-derived CDR1 and CDR2 are KGHSH and LQKENI. CDR3 length equals 18 residues.

This chain connects TRBV25-1 to TRBJ2-7; D remains unclear. Trimming removed 8 bases from V and 2 bases from J, with 7 bases in between. The CDR3 runs to 11 residues. The germline CDR1 and CDR2 sequences are MGHDK and SYGVNS. CDR3 nucleotide sequence: TGTGCCAGCTCAGCAGCCTACGAGCAGTACTTC. Encoded protein: CASSAAYEQYF.

The rearrangement joins TRBV27 to TRBJ1-6; D is uncertain. With 2 bases removed from V and 10 bases from J, the gap between germline ends came to 15 bases. The CDR3 has 15 amino acids. CDR1 is MNHEY, CDR2 SMNVEV, per germline (reference sequence). Written as DNA, the CDR3 is TGTGCCAGCAGTTTAAAGGCGGCCCCACAGTCACCCCTCCACTTT. Its protein product is CASSLKAAPQSPLHF.

The V gene is TRBV4-3, the J gene TRBJ2-3; D gene ambiguous. CDR1 and CDR2 (germline): LGHNA, YSLEER. Trimming pared 1 base from V and 4 bases from J, leaving 0 bases between. The CDR3 loop spans 11 amino acids. In nucleotides, the CDR3 is TGCGCCAGCAGCCAAGCAGATACGCAGTATTTT. This gives the protein CASSQADTQYF.

The chain combines TRBV9 with TRBJ1-4; unclear D gene. The V gene lost 3 bases and the J gene lost 5 bases, with 8 bases spanning the gap. Per the germline V gene, CDR1 is SGDLS and CDR2 is YYNGEE. CDR3 length: 13 amino acids. CDR3 bases: TGTGCCAGCAGCGGGCACAAAAATGAAAAACTGTTTTTT. Translation: CASSGHKNEKLFF.

This clone was seen once. V gene TRBV25-1 combines with J gene TRBJ1-6; D is uncertain. The germline V and J ends were trimmed by 2 bases and 7 bases, with 12 bases remaining between them. CDR3 length: 15 residues. Germline V gene sequence: CDR1 MGHDK, CDR2 SYGVNS. CDR3 loop: CASSEVGGRNSPLHF. CDR3 coding DNA: TGTGCCAGCAGTGAAGTCGGAGGGAGGAATTCACCCCTCCACTTT.

The chain employs TRBV4-3 and TRBJ1-1; the D is unclear. There are 12 residues in the CDR3. The V gene's germline CDR1 is LGHNA and CDR2 YSLEER. V lost 1 base and J 11 bases, leaving 11 bases between the germline ends. As DNA, the CDR3 is TGCGCCAGCAGCCAAGGGACTGGGCGGGCTTTCTTT. It codes for CASSQGTGRAFF.

The chain combines TRBV9 with TRBJ2-6; no reliable D call. This CDR3 has 15 residues. Trimming removed 0 bases at V and 0 bases at J, with 4 bases between. Per the germline V gene, CDR1 is SGDLS and CDR2 is YYNGEE. The CDR3 DNA reads TGTGCCAGCAGCGTAGAAGTCTCTGGGGCCAACGTCCTGACTTTC. Translating it yields CASSVEVSGANVLTF.

The chain is built from TRBV5-1 and TRBJ1-6, with D perhaps matching TRBD1 (6 bases). This CDR3 is built from 15 residues. From germline, CDR1 is SGHRS and CDR2 YFSETQ. Trimming took 4 bases from V and 5 from J, leaving 13 bases between them. Here the CDR3 reads CASSEQTGDNSPLHF. DNA for the CDR3: TGCGCCAGCAGCGAACAGACAGGAGATAATTCACCCCTCCACTTT.

The chain couples TRBV7-8 to TRBJ2-7; 9 bases line up with TRBD2. CDR1 SGHVS and CDR2 FQNEAQ come from the germline V gene. Trimming took 1 base from V and 1 from J; bases not matched to a gene: 2. The length of the CDR3 is 15 residues. The CDR3 region has the DNA TGTGCCAGCAGCTTAGACGCGGGAGGGTCCTACGAGCAGTACTTC. Translating gives CASSLDAGGSYEQYF. Variable domain in full (rest from reference TRBV7-8 and TRBJ2-7): GAGVSQSPRYKVAKRGQDVALRCDPISGHVSLFWYQQALGQGPEFLTYFQNEAQLDKSGLPSDRFFAERPEGSVSTLKIQRTQQEDSAVYLCASSLDAGGSYEQYFGPGTRLTVT.

In its sample, this clone was seen once. This specimen includes other DNA sequences encoding the same CDR3. The rearrangement uses TRBV7-9 and TRBJ2-6; no clear D. CDR3 length: 15 residues. From germline, CDR1 is SEHNR and CDR2 FQNEAQ (reference sequence). V was trimmed by 1 base and J by 2 bases, leaving 6 bases between them. This CDR3 reads CASSLEGAGANVLTF. In nucleotides, the CDR3 is TGTGCCAGCAGCTTAGAAGGTGCTGGGGCCAACGTCCTGACTTTC.

V is TRBV7-3 and J is TRBJ1-4; D is undetermined. V was trimmed by 6 bases and J by 4 bases, leaving 9 bases between them. The CDR3 contains 13 residues. CDR1 is SGHTA, CDR2 FQGTGA, per germline. CDR3 in DNA: TGTGCCAGCAGTCCAGGCCGTAATGAAAAACTGTTTTTT. Its protein product is CASSPGRNEKLFF.